This T cell receptor beta chain was sequenced during a study of cytomegalovirus exposure and HLA in healthy donors. About the research overall: Earlier sequencing of 150 million to 200 million T cells yielded around 120 million unique TCR beta sequences.

The PCR was carried out with 60 Vbeta primers and 13 Jbeta primers. The repertoire was sequenced with immunoSEQ multiplex PCR; TCRdb's copy has only in-frame clones and lacks some. The table shows around 130,000 clones, with over 60% occurring only once. As concerns this clone: Its antigen is unknown.

Whole-study results and caveats: The records held CMV serostatus as the only immune exposure information. Productive status was seen about 90% or about 30% of the time for most TCR beta V segments in an earlier analysis. An observed cluster of highly shared sequence variants was recorded as a likely sequencing artifact.

There are 12 residues in the CDR3. CDR1 MNHEY and CDR2 SVGAGI come from the germline V gene. Trimming removed 6 bases from V and 5 bases from J, with 8 bases in between. This sequence was found in a woman aged 35 to 49 in good health and CMV-seropositive. This rearrangement joins TRBV6-5 to TRBJ2-1; D is undetermined. The sequenced sample consisted of PBMCs. CDR3 in DNA: TGTGCCAGCAGGCAACTACACAATGAGCAGTTCTTC. Protein sequence: CASRQLHNEQFF.